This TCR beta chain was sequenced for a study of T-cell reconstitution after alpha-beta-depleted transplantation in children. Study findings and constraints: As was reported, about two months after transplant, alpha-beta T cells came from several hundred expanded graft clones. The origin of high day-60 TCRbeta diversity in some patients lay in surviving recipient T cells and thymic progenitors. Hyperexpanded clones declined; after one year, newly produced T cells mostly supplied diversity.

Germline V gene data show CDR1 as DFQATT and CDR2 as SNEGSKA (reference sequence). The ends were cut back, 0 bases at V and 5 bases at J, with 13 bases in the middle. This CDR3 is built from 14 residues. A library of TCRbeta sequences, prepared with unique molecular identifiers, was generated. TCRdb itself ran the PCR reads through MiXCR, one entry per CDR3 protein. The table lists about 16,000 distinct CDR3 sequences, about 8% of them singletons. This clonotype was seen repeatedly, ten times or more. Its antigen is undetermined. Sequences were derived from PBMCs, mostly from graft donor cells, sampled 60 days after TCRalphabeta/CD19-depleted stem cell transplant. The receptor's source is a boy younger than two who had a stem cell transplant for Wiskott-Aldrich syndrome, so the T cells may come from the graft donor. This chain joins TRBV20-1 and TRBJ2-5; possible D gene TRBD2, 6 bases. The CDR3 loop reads CSARDGKSGETQYF. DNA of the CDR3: TGCAGTGCTAGAGATGGCAAGAGCGGGGAGACCCAGTACTTC.